This record covers a single T cell receptor (beta chain). The target antigen is unknown. Researchers ran the PCR with 60 Vbeta and 13 Jbeta primers. Sequencing used immunoSEQ multiplex PCR; TCRdb keeps in-frame clones, though not all of them. The sample holds some 120,000 clones, about four fifths seen once. The entry originates in a study of cytomegalovirus exposure and HLA in healthy donors. Study-wide results and limits: The number of N-insertions in an Asian-associated ancestry cluster was reportedly below the approximately 700-donor mean in a later analysis.

The CDR3 contains 15 residues. Per the germline V gene, CDR1 is MNHEY and CDR2 is SVGAGI. Trimming took 0 bases from V and 1 from J, leaving 9 bases between them. The chain combines TRBV6-5 with TRBJ1-1; D might be TRBD1 (6 bases). The sequenced material came from PBMCs. This clonotype originated in a woman under 40 in good health and CMV-seronegative. The CDR3 sequence: CASSYSIQGNTEAFF. DNA for the CDR3: TGTGCCAGCAGTTACTCGATACAGGGGAACACTGAAGCTTTCTTT.